This entry concerns a single TCR beta chain. A read error may be the cause here, since a much bigger clone is one base away. Per germline, CDR1 SGHAT and CDR2 FQNNGV. The CDR3 sequence is 19 residues long. These data originate in a study of T cells in Graves' hyperthyroidism and ophthalmopathy. The TCR beta CDR3 regions underwent amplification using RNA transcripts as the source. The HTBI primer set was used in a first-round RT-PCR of the TCR CDR3. MiXCR was run by TCRdb on the multiplex PCR reads, yielding one entry per CDR3 protein. The table records about 420,000 distinct CDR3 sequences, more than 15% of them present only once.

The TCR sequence derives from a woman under 30 with Graves' hyperthyroidism. The sequenced sample consisted of blood. V gene TRBV11-2 combines with J gene TRBJ2-3, with no clear D. The chain's CDR3 is CVSSSEFQRHSLSVLSQYF. CDR3 coding DNA: TGTGTCAGCAGCTCAGAGTTCCAAAGACATTCCCTCTCGGTCTTATCGCAGTATTTT. The full variable domain, its missing parts supplied by reference TRBV11-2 and TRBJ2-3, is EAGVAQSPRYKIIEKRQSVAFWCNPISGHATLYWYQQILGQGPKLLIQFQNNGVVDDSQLPKDRFSAERLKGVDSTLKIQPAKLEDSAVYLCVSSSEFQRHSLSVLSQYFGPGTRLTVL.